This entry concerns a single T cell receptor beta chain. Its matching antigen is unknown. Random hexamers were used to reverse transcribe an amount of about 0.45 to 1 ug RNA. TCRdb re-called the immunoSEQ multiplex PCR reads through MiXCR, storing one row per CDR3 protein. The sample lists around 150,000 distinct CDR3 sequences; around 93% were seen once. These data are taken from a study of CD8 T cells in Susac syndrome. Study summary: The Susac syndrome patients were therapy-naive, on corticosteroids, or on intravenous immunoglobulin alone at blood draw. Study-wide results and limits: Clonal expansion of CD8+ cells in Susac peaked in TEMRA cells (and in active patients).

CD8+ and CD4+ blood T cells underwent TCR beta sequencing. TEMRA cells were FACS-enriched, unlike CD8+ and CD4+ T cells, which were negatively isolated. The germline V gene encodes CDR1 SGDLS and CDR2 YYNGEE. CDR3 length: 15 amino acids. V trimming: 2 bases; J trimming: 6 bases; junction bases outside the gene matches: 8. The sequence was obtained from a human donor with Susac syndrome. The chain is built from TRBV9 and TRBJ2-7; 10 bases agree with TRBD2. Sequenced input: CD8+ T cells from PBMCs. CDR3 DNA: TGTGCCAGCAGCGTCCTAGCGGGAGACCTCTTCGAGCAGTACTTC. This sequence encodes CASSVLAGDLFEQYF.